This TCR beta chain was captured in a study of blood T cell repertoires in COVID-19. Study overall: There were acute and convalescent COVID-19 samples, and they came from the United States, Italy and Spain. T cells, B-cell-depleted T cells, or PBMCs provided the cDNA or gDNA that served as material.

Original handling: Nucleated cell counts were estimated from reference gene primer amplification. TCRdb keeps only in-frame clones here, not all; method: immunoSEQ multiplex PCR. D and trimming were read from the DNA, whereas the V and J calls and clone size are those reported in that table. The top ten hold 12% to 15% of the sample, which has 180,000 or so clones, approximately 82% seen once. Across 20 to 25 US areas, participants ranged in age from 18 to 89 years. Germline V lookup: CDR1 LGHDT, CDR2 YNNKEL (reference sequence). The CDR3 has 15 residues. V dropped 5 bases and J dropped 0 bases, with 13 bases sitting between them.

J is TRBJ1-1 and V is TRBV3-1 (or the pseudogene TRBV3-2), with D possibly being TRBD1 (5 bases). The receptor's source is a man in his forties or fifties who had recovered from COVID-19. Sequencing was done on a sample of PBMCs or T cells enriched from blood (not recorded which). This chain's CDR3 is CASSLAAGVNTEAFF. The DNA of the CDR3 is TGTGCCAGCAGCTTAGCAGCGGGGGTGAACACTGAAGCTTTCTTT.